This paragraph reports one T cell receptor beta chain. Its target antigen remains unknown. The sample holds no much larger clone one base away, and base qualities are not on file. Based on the germline V gene, the CDR1 and CDR2 sequences are MDHEN and SYDVKM. Cut back by 2 bases and 2 bases, the V and J ends lie 13 bases apart. Taken from cysteine to phenylalanine, the CDR3 has 16 residues. The entry retains the CDR3 DNA only, 48 bases that are in frame from base 1. The data originate from a study (dated by TCRdb to 2015 to 2016). Preparation of the library involved RT-PCR. This sample was sequenced with an Illumina MiSeq. Through fastp at Q25 and MiXCR, TCRdb rebuilt clones from the public reads, retaining in-frame beta chains. Entries are consolidated by CDR3 protein sequence, retaining the most common genes and DNA. This sample is represented by about 680,000 distinct CDR3 sequences; about 14% of them were singletons. Roughly 3.6% of the sample comes from the top ten.

The sample comprised memory CD4+ T cells from blood. This sequence was found in a female donor in good health, serving as a healthy control. The rearrangement combines TRBV28 with TRBJ1-3; TRBD1 is a possible D gene, resting on 5 matching bases. CDR3 region: CASSLSGGYTGNTIYF. Read as DNA, the sequence is TGTGCCAGCAGTTTAAGCGGGGGGTATACTGGAAACACCATATATTTT.